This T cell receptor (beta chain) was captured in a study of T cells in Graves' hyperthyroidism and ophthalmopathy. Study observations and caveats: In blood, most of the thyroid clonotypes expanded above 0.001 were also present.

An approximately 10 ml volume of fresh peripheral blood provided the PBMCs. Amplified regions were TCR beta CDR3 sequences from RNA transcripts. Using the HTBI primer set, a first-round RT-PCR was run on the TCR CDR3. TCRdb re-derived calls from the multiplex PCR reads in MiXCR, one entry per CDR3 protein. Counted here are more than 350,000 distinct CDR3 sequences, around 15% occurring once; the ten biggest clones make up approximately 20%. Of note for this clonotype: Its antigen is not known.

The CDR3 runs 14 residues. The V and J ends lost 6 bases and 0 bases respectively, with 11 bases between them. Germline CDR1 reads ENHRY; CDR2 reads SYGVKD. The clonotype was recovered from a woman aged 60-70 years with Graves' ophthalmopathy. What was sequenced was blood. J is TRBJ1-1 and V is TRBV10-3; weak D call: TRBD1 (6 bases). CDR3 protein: CAIREGGLNTEAFF. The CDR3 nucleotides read TGTGCCATCAGGGAAGGGGGGCTGAACACTGAAGCTTTCTTT.